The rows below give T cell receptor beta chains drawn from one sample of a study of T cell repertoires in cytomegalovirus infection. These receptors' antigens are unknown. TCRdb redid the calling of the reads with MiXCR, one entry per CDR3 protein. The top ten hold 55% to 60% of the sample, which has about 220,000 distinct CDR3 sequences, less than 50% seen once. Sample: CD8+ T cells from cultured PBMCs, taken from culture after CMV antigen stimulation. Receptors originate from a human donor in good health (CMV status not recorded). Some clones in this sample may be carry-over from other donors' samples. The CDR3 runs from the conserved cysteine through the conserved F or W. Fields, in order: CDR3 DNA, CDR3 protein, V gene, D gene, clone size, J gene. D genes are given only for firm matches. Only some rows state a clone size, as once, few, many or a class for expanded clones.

CDR3 DNA: TGTGCCAGCAGCCCGCTGCGGGGTAATGCTTACAATGAGCAGTTCTTC; CDR3 protein: CASSPLRGNAYNEQFF; V gene: TRBV5-6; D gene: NA; clone size: NA; J gene: TRBJ2-1
CDR3 DNA: TGTGCCAGCAGCGCCTGGACATCTGGAAACACCATATATTTT; CDR3 protein: CASSAWTSGNTIYF; V gene: TRBV7-6; D gene: NA; clone size: NA; J gene: TRBJ1-3
CDR3 DNA: TGTGCCATCAGGGGGGACAGGAGCCAAAACACTGAAGCTTTCTTT; CDR3 protein: CAIRGDRSQNTEAFF; V gene: TRBV10-3; D gene: TRBD1; clone size: NA; J gene: TRBJ1-1
CDR3 DNA: TGTGCCAGCAGTTTCGAGACAGGGGTGCCAGATACGCAGTATTTT; CDR3 protein: CASSFETGVPDTQYF; V gene: TRBV27; D gene: TRBD1; clone size: NA; J gene: TRBJ2-3
CDR3 DNA: TGTGCCAGCATAATGAGGGGCGAGCAGTACTTC; CDR3 protein: CASIMRGEQYF; V gene: TRBV27; D gene: NA; clone size: once; J gene: TRBJ2-7
CDR3 DNA: TGTGCCAGCAGTGTCACAGGGGGCGGCTATGGCTACACCTTC; CDR3 protein: CASSVTGGGYGYTF; V gene: TRBV2; D gene: TRBD1; clone size: NA; J gene: TRBJ1-2
CDR3 DNA: TGTGCCAGCAGTGGGACAGGGCTACGGAATGGCTACACCTTC; CDR3 protein: CASSGTGLRNGYTF; V gene: TRBV27; D gene: TRBD1; clone size: NA; J gene: TRBJ1-2
CDR3 DNA: TGTGCCAGCAGCTTAAAGGGTCCTACGAGACCCGAGGGCTACGAGCAGTACTTC; CDR3 protein: CASSLKGPTRPEGYEQYF; V gene: TRBV11-3; D gene: NA; clone size: NA; J gene: TRBJ2-7
CDR3 DNA: TGTGCCAGCAGCCAGGGGTCTAGAGGCGAGCAGTACTTC; CDR3 protein: CASSQGSRGEQYF; V gene: TRBV7-6; D gene: NA; clone size: NA; J gene: TRBJ2-7
CDR3 DNA: TGTGCCAGCAGTTCTCCAGACGGAACTGCAACTAATGAAAAACTGTTTTTT; CDR3 protein: CASSSPDGTATNEKLFF; V gene: TRBV28; D gene: NA; clone size: many; J gene: TRBJ1-4
CDR3 DNA: TGTGCCAGCAGCTTAATCTACGAGCAGTACTTC; CDR3 protein: CASSLIYEQYF; V gene: TRBV7-2; D gene: NA; clone size: many; J gene: TRBJ2-7